The entry below describes one T cell receptor (beta chain). What antigen it recognizes has not been identified. Base qualities are not provided; no much larger clone lies one nucleotide away. The sample comes from a study of cytomegalovirus exposure and HLA in healthy donors (dated by TCRdb to 2016 to 2017). With regard to the full study: According to a later analysis, the 120 validation repertoires were produced on the same platform as the 680 or so repertoires of the first cohort. In addition to the first cohort of hundreds of subjects, a separate validation cohort of some 120 different subjects was used. The study aimed to test whether cataloging public T cell receptors could reveal signatures of past pathogen exposure. To predict cytomegalovirus infection status, the study combined high-throughput TCR immunosequencing, statistical association of individual TCRs with disease status, and machine learning.

Looking up the germline V gene (reference sequence) yields CDR1 LNHDA and CDR2 SQIVND. The CDR3 runs 18 residues from the cysteine to the phenylalanine. Of all the DNA, just the CDR3 is kept, 54 bases in frame from base 1. V drops 0 bases and J drops 4 bases, leaving 19 bases in between. The full study reports these points: In vitro tests confirmed that three of the cytomegalovirus-associated TCR beta chains recognize cytomegalovirus antigens. The authors suggested that the approach could potentially be generalized to other disease states and immunological phenotypes. The classifier was reported to diagnose cytomegalovirus status with high specificity and sensitivity in both the original cohort and the validation cohort. Across donors, most TCR sequences were observed very rarely, whereas some public TCRs were present in many individuals. In the study, some 180 TCR beta chains were listed as associated with cytomegalovirus. Subsequent analysis determined that TCRs grouped into clusters in the first cohort also showed a tendency toward co-occurrence across the roughly 130 validation repertoires, and about 93% of cluster scores exceeded 0. All 120 or so repertoires were used to score co-occurrence in the validation cohort in a later analysis, because that analysis had no HLA typing for the cohort.

Library preparation was by the immunoSEQ multiplex PCR assay. Per the authors' processing: To diagnose cytomegalovirus status from the catalog of TCR beta chain sequences, a statistical classification framework was built. TCRdb stores this immuneACCESS table with in-frame sequences only. Part of the clones is absent; in the studies checked, under half of the shortfall reflects unresolved V genes, and no reason is known for the rest. V and J calls and clone size are those listed in that table; D and trimming were worked out from the DNA. The table for this sample lists 250,000 to 400,000 clones; around 90% of them were counted only once. The ten largest clones represent around 0.96% of the sample. Separate from the roughly 650-subject first cohort, the validation cohort of about 130 subjects was the group to which the donors belonged.

The rearranged chain carries TRBV19 and TRBJ2-1; the D gene is perhaps TRBD2, on 7 matching bases. Sequencing input: PBMCs. The TCR was taken from a man in his thirties or forties in good health and CMV-seronegative. The nucleotide sequence is given as TGTGCCAGTAGTATAGATCAAATAGGGGGGGGCCTATACAATGAGCAGTTCTTC. Its protein product is CASSIDQIGGGLYNEQFF.